The 29 T cell receptor beta chains listed next were all sequenced from one sample in a study of T cell responses to AZD1222 COVID-19 vaccine. Method: immunoSEQ multiplex PCR; TCRdb's copy keeps in-frame clones and lacks some. The sample includes about 82,000 clones, around 90% of them seen just once. The sequences come from peripheral blood, collected 28 days after the second AZD1222 dose. These receptors originate from an adult who received the AZD1222 COVID-19 vaccine.

The V and J genes are TRBV2 and TRBJ1-4; the D gene is possibly TRBD1 (5 bases). This CDR3 comprises 13 residues. The V gene's germline CDR1 is SNHLY and CDR2 FYNNEI. V shed 10 bases and J shed 8 bases, with 17 bases lying between them. The CDR3 loop reads CATRLGQTEKLFF. CDR3 bases: TGTGCCACCCGGCTGGGGCAAACGGAAAAACTGTTTTTT.

The rearrangement uses TRBV4-1 and TRBJ2-7; 12 bases are a match to TRBD2. V was clipped by 1 base and J by 4 bases; unmatched bases: 5. In germline, CDR1 is MGHRA, CDR2 YSYEKL. CDR3 size: 16 residues. CDR3 residues: CASSQGLAGDRYEQYF. The CDR3 DNA follows: TGCGCCAGCAGCCAAGGACTAGCGGGGGATCGATACGAGCAGTACTTC.

The genes are TRBV18 and TRBJ1-5; possible D gene TRBD1, 6 bases. Germline V CDR1 and CDR2: KGHSH, LQKENI. The V end was cut by 3 bases, the J end by 5 bases, with 11 bases between. The CDR3 has 14 amino acids. The CDR3 sequence: CASSPGGGDQPQHF. CDR3 coding DNA: TGTGCCAGCTCACCGGGGGGGGGCGATCAGCCCCAGCATTTT.

The rearrangement uses TRBV7-9 and TRBJ2-2, with D perhaps matching TRBD1 (5 bases). CDR1 is SEHNR and CDR2 is FQNEAQ in the germline V gene (reference sequence). The CDR3 covers 12 residues. With 9 bases removed from V and 2 bases from J, the gap between germline ends came to 7 bases. CDR3 protein: CARGLNTGELFF. In DNA form, the CDR3 reads TGTGCCAGGGGGCTTAACACCGGGGAGCTGTTTTTT.

The J gene is TRBJ2-1, the V gene TRBV6-2 or TRBV6-3, with D tentatively TRBD2 (6 bases). CDR3 length: 15 amino acids. The V end lost 0 bases, the J end lost 0 bases, and 6 bases lay between the germline ends. Germline V gene data show CDR1 as MNHEY and CDR2 as SVGEGT. The CDR3 DNA sequence: TGTGCCAGCAGTTACTCAGCGGGCTCCTACAATGAGCAGTTCTTC. It is translated as CASSYSAGSYNEQFF.

For the CDR3, the DNA is TGTGCCAGCAGTGAAGCCCCGTCAGGACCCCGGTATGGCTACACCTTC. Residues: CASSEAPSGPRYGYTF. The genes are TRBV2 and TRBJ1-2; no clear D. The CDR3 is made up of 16 amino acids. Germline V gene sequence: CDR1 SNHLY, CDR2 FYNNEI. Trimming shortened V by 0 bases and J by 5 bases, and 16 bases separated the two germline ends.

The chain joins TRBV30 to TRBJ1-2; the match to TRBD1 covers 7 bases. The CDR3 runs 13 residues. Germline values: CDR1 GTSNPN, CDR2 SVGIG (reference sequence). The V gene end was trimmed by 5 bases and the J gene end by 8 bases; junction bases not matched to a gene: 11. DNA for the CDR3: TGTGCCTGGGGACAACAGGGGCTGGTAGGCTACACCTTC. This encodes CAWGQQGLVGYTF.

The chain has TRBV3-1 (or the pseudogene TRBV3-2) and TRBJ2-5, with a weak D call TRBD2 (7 bases). Trimming took 4 bases from V and 4 from J, leaving 13 bases between them. This CDR3 has 14 residues. CDR1 LGHDT and CDR2 YNNKEL come from the germline V gene (reference sequence). The CDR3 coding sequence is TGTGCCAGCAGCCTGGGGGGCGGGGGAGAGACCCAGTACTTC. Its translation is CASSLGGGGETQYF.

The chain employs TRBV10-3 and TRBJ2-1; maybe TRBD2 (6 bases). The CDR3 contains 12 residues. Germline V lookup: CDR1 ENHRY, CDR2 SYGVKD. The germline V and J ends were trimmed by 0 bases and 12 bases, with 9 bases remaining between them. CDR3 DNA sequence: TGTGCCATCAGTGAGTCGGAGGGAGGGCAGTTCTTC. As protein: CAISESEGGQFF.

A remark on this clone: Other DNA sequences of this sample code for an identical CDR3. CDR3 sequence (DNA): TGTGCCAGCAGTTATCGGACGAACACTGAAGCTTTCTTT. This gives the protein CASSYRTNTEAFF. The chain has TRBV6-5 and TRBJ1-1; no firm D call. V lost 3 bases and J 1 base, leaving 6 bases between the germline ends. The V gene's germline CDR1 is MNHEY and CDR2 SVGAGI. This CDR3 contains 13 residues.

V gene TRBV6-5 combines with J gene TRBJ1-1, with 7 bases matching TRBD1. The V gene end was trimmed by 5 bases and the J gene end by 6 bases; junction bases not matched to a gene: 3. The CDR3 sequence is 12 residues long. Germline lookup yields CDR1 MNHEY and CDR2 SVGAGI. CDR3 in amino acids: CASSRGTAEAFF. The CDR3, as DNA: TGTGCCAGCAGTCGAGGGACAGCTGAAGCTTTCTTT.

V usage is TRBV7-8 and J usage is TRBJ2-5, with D possibly being TRBD1 (7 bases). Germline V CDR1 and CDR2: SGHVS, FQNEAQ. The CDR3 runs 14 residues. The V end lost 3 bases, the J end lost 4 bases, and 12 bases lay between the germline ends. The CDR3 is CASSLTGRTETQYF. CDR3 DNA: TGTGCCAGCAGCTTGACAGGGAGGACAGAGACCCAGTACTTC. The full variable domain, with the rest looked up from reference TRBV7-8 and TRBJ2-5, is GAGVSQSPRYKVAKRGQDVALRCDPISGHVSLFWYQQALGQGPEFLTYFQNEAQLDKSGLPSDRFFAERPEGSVSTLKIQRTQQEDSAVYLCASSLTGRTETQYFGPGTRLLVL.

The chain joins TRBV9 to TRBJ2-3; 8 bases align to TRBD2. The V gene's germline CDR1 is SGDLS and CDR2 YYNGEE. This CDR3 spans 15 amino acids. The junction had 7 bases not matched to a gene; V was cut back by 3 bases and J by 4 bases. CDR3 in amino acids: CASSAGGAGSDTQYF. The CDR3 DNA sequence: TGTGCCAGCAGCGCCGGGGGGGCCGGGTCAGATACGCAGTATTTT.

The V gene is TRBV25-1, the J gene TRBJ1-6; 8 bases line up with TRBD1. The J segment lost 10 bases and the V segment lost 7 bases, leaving 6 bases of the junction unmatched. Germline V gene data show CDR1 as MGHDK and CDR2 as SYGVNS. This CDR3 has 13 residues. CDR3 in amino acids: CASTKTGVSPLHF. CDR3 DNA: TGTGCCAGCACTAAGACAGGGGTGTCACCCCTCCACTTT. Filled out from reference TRBV25-1 and TRBJ1-6, the complete variable domain reads EADIYQTPRYLVIGTGKKITLECSQTMGHDKMYWYQQDPGMELHLIHYSYGVNSTEKGDLSSESTVSRIRTEHFPLTLESARPSHTSQYLCASTKTGVSPLHFGNGTRLTVT.

V is TRBV11-3 and J is TRBJ2-6, with a weak D call TRBD1 (6 bases). The CDR3 sequence is 15 residues long. V was shortened by 5 bases and J by 2 bases, with 10 bases between the two germline ends. Germline-derived CDR1 and CDR2 are SGHNT and YENEEA. The CDR3 sequence is CASSPTGTGANVLTF. CDR3 sequence (DNA): TGTGCCAGCAGCCCAACAGGGACTGGGGCCAACGTCCTGACTTTC.

This chain links TRBV19 with TRBJ1-1, with 8 positions matching TRBD1. The CDR3 is made up of 14 amino acids. Per the germline V gene, CDR1 is LNHDA and CDR2 is SQIVND (reference sequence). J was trimmed by 7 bases and V by 5 bases; bases with no gene match: 9. DNA for the CDR3: TGTGCCAGTAGTCTGTCAGGGGGCCTGGGTGAAGCTTTCTTT. Its translation: CASSLSGGLGEAFF.

The gene calls are TRBV4-2 and TRBJ2-2, with 9 nucleotides matching TRBD2. V lost 4 bases, J lost 3 bases, and 12 bases stayed unmatched. Per germline, CDR1 LGHNA and CDR2 YNFKEQ. The CDR3 sequence is 18 residues long. The CDR3 region has the DNA TGTGCCAGCAGCCCGACGGTGGGGCGGGGGGGGCACACCGGGGAGCTGTTTTTT. This translates into CASSPTVGRGGHTGELFF.

The chain has TRBV3-1 (or the pseudogene TRBV3-2) and TRBJ2-7; 9 positions match TRBD1. The V gene's germline CDR1 is LGHDT and CDR2 YNNKEL (reference sequence). The V segment lost 4 bases and the J segment 3 bases; nucleotides outside the gene matches: 4. This CDR3 spans 14 amino acids. CDR3 region: CASSPGTGHYEQYF. The CDR3 nucleotides are TGTGCCAGCAGCCCCGGGACAGGGCACTACGAGCAGTACTTC.

The chain combines TRBV12-3 or TRBV12-4 with TRBJ2-5; weak D call: TRBD2 (6 bases). Trimming shortened V by 6 bases and J by 0 bases, and 8 bases separated the two germline ends. There are 13 residues in the CDR3. The CDR3 DNA sequence: TGTGCCAGCAGGCGGGGTCACCAAGAGACCCAGTACTTC. It specifies CASRRGHQETQYF.

The V gene is TRBV2, the J gene TRBJ2-5, with a tentative D call TRBD2 (6 bases). Germline V gene lookup returns CDR1 SNHLY and CDR2 FYNNEI. The CDR3 has 12 residues. Trimming took off 8 bases at V and 4 bases at J, with 11 bases between the two ends. The CDR3 DNA sequence: TGTGCCAGCCGGAGGGGTGGAGAGACCCAGTACTTC. This codes for CASRRGGETQYF.

In DNA form, the CDR3 reads TGTGCCAGCAGCGGAACCGGGGGGCCCACAGATACGCAGTATTTT. This encodes CASSGTGGPTDTQYF. This sequence joins TRBV7-6 and TRBJ2-3; tentatively, D is TRBD2 (7 bases). CDR3 length: 15 amino acids. V dropped 5 bases and J dropped 2 bases, with 14 bases sitting between them. Germline V gene sequence: CDR1 SGHVS, CDR2 FNYEAQ.

The rearrangement uses TRBV19 and TRBJ1-1, with D unresolved. Trimming removed 5 bases at V and 11 bases at J, with 15 bases between. CDR3 length: 12 amino acids. Germline V lookup: CDR1 LNHDA, CDR2 SQIVND (reference sequence). This CDR3 reads CASSPQTAAAFF. The CDR3 DNA reads TGTGCCAGTAGTCCCCAAACGGCCGCGGCTTTCTTT.

The chain recombines TRBV19 with TRBJ1-1; 7 bases match TRBD1. The CDR3 totals 14 residues. V dropped 4 bases and J dropped 5; count of bases not matched to a gene: 7. CDR1 and CDR2 (germline): LNHDA, SQIVND (reference sequence). The CDR3 reads CASSTQGVGTEAFF. CDR3 coding DNA: TGTGCCAGTAGTACCCAGGGGGTCGGAACTGAAGCTTTCTTT.

The V and J genes are TRBV9 and TRBJ1-1; the D is unclear. Trimming stripped 4 bases from V and 2 bases from J, with 15 bases between. Per the germline V gene, CDR1 is SGDLS and CDR2 is YYNGEE. CDR3 length: 15 amino acids. The CDR3 DNA follows: TGTGCCAGCAGCTTCTTGACCTCGTCAAACACTGAAGCTTTCTTT. Its protein is CASSFLTSSNTEAFF.

This chain connects TRBV18 to TRBJ1-6; a possible D gene is TRBD1 (6 bases). The CDR3 consists of 16 residues. The V gene's germline CDR1 is KGHSH and CDR2 LQKENI. Trimming removed 1 base at V and 7 bases at J, with 14 bases between. CDR3 bases: TGTGCCAGCTCACCACTTGGGGCGCAGGGGAATTCACCCCTCCACTTT. Translated, it gives CASSPLGAQGNSPLHF.

V gene TRBV19 combines with J gene TRBJ1-1; 7 bases agree with TRBD1. Unmatched junction bases numbered 7, after V lost 5 bases and J lost 1 base. Germline V gene lookup returns CDR1 LNHDA and CDR2 SQIVND (reference sequence). The CDR3 loop spans 15 amino acids. The CDR3 DNA is TGTGCCAGTAGTGCTCGGGACAGAGGGAACACTGAAGCTTTCTTT. This gives the protein CASSARDRGNTEAFF.

The DNA for the CDR3 is TGTGCCATCAGAGACACCTATGGCTACACCTTC. Translation: CAIRDTYGYTF. The chain employs TRBV10-3 and TRBJ1-2; D not certain. Germline CDR1 ENHRY, CDR2 SYGVKD. Trimming stripped 6 bases from V and 4 bases from J, with 6 bases between. CDR3 length: 11 amino acids.

The chain is built from TRBV30 and TRBJ1-2; 8 nucleotides match TRBD1. The CDR3 extends over 17 amino acids. Trimming took 3 bases from V and 2 from J; bases not matched to a gene: 14. Looked up from germline, CDR1 is GTSNPN and CDR2 is SVGIG (reference sequence). Here the CDR3 reads CAWRTGEVIYLNYGYTF. The CDR3 DNA reads as TGTGCCTGGAGGACAGGGGAGGTAATCTACCTCAACTATGGCTACACCTTC.

This chain joins TRBV19 and TRBJ1-1; 10 bases are a match to TRBD1. The V and J ends lost 5 bases and 6 bases, in that order; junction bases with no gene match: 6. Per the germline V gene, CDR1 is LNHDA and CDR2 is SQIVND (reference sequence). The CDR3 has 14 residues. The CDR3 DNA sequence: TGTGCCAGTAGTCGACAGGGGGCGAATGCTGAAGCTTTCTTT. It yields the protein CASSRQGANAEAFF.